This T cell receptor (beta chain) was retrieved from a study of T-cell memory formation after mild COVID-19. Study-wide results and limits: Clones contracting across day 15 to 85 had a balanced CD4/CD8 profile; later expanding clones leaned CD4+. The study detected some responding clones in pre-infection memory, suggesting cross-reactive memory joined.

The germline V and J ends were trimmed by 6 bases and 6 bases, with 20 bases remaining between them. The CDR3 is 15 amino acids. This clonotype has just a few counts. Its target is not known. 5'RACE primed at constant segments yielded TCR alpha and TCR beta cDNA libraries bearing sample barcodes and UMIs. TCRdb re-analysed the 5' RACE reads in MiXCR, keeping a single row per CDR3 protein. Found here are under 110,000 distinct CDR3 sequences, 15% to 20% of them singletons; the top ten hold 28%. The V call is TRBV12-3 or TRBV12-4, the J call TRBJ1-2; D call uncertain. This TCR came from an adult woman who had mild COVID-19 (a few samples of this study predate the infection). Cell type and time point are not known. The sequenced material came from PBMCs or a T cell subset sorted from them (not recorded which). CDR3 DNA: TGTGCCAGCAGGGCGGGGTTCGGACCGGTTGATGGCTACACCTTC. Translation gives CASRAGFGPVDGYTF.